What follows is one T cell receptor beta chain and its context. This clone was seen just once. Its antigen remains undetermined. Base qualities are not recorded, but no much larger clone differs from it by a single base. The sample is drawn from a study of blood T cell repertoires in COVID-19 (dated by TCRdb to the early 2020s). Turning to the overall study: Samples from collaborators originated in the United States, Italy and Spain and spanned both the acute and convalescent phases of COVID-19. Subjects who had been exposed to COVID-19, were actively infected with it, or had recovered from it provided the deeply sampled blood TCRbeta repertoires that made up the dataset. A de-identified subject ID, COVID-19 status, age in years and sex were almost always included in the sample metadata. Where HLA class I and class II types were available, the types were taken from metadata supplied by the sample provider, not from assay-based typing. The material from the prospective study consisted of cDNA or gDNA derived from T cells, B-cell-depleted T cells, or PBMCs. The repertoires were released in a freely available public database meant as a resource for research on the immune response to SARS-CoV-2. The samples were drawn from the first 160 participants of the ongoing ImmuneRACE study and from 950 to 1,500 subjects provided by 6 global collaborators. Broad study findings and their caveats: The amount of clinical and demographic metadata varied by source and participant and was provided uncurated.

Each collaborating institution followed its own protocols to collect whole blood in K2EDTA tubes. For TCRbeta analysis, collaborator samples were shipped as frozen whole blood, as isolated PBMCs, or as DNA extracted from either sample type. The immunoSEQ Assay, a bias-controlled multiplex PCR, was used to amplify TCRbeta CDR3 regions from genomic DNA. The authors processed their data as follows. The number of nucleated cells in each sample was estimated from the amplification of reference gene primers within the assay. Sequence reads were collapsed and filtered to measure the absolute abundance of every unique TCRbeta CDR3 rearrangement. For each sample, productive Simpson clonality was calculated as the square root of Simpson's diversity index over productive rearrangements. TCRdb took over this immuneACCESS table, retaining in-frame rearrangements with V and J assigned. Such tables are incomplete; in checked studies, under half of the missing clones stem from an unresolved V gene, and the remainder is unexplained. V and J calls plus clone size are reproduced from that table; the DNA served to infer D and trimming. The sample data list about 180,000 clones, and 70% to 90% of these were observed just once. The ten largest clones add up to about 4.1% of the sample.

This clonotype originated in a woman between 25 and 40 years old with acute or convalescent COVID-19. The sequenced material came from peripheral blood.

The DNA reads as follows: TGCGCCAGCAGCTCTTTAGGACTAGCGGGAGGGGATGAGCAGTTCTTC. It specifies CASSSLGLAGGDEQFF. This sequence uses TRBV5-1 and TRBJ2-1; the junction holds 15 bases that match TRBD2. Taken from cysteine to phenylalanine, the CDR3 has 16 residues. Left in the record is the CDR3 DNA by itself, 48 bases read in frame from the first base. CDR1 and CDR2 were assigned from the germline V gene as SGHRS and YFSETQ. The germline V end is reduced by 3 bases and the J end by 8 bases; junction bases left unmatched: 6.